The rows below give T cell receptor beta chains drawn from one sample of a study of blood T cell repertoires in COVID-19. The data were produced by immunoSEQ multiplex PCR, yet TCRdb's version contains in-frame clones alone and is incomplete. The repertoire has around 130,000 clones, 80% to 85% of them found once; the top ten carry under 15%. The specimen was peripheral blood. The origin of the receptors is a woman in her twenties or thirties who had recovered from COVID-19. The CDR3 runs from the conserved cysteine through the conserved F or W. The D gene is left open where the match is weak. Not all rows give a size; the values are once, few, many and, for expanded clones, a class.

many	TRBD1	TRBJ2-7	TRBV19	CASSARDRGHPEQYF	TGTGCCAGTAGTGCGCGGGACAGGGGACATCCCGAGCAGTACTTC
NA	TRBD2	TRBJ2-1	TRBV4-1	CASSQALAGYNEQFF	TGCGCCAGCAGCCAAGCACTAGCGGGGTACAATGAGCAGTTCTTC
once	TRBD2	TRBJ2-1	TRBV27	CASSSPGTSGLYNEQFF	TGTGCCAGCAGTTCCCCTGGGACTAGCGGGTTGTACAATGAGCAGTTCTTC
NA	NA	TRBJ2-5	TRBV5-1	CASNGWAETQYF	TGCGCCAGCAATGGGTGGGCGGAGACCCAGTACTTC
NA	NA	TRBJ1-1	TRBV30	CAWSSGTEAFF	TGTGCCTGGAGTTCAGGCACTGAAGCTTTCTTT
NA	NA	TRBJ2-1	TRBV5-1	CASSGGQLYNEQFF	TGCGCCAGCAGCGGTGGACAGCTTTACAATGAGCAGTTCTTC
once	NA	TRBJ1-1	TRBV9	CASSVEGVETDEAFF	TGTGCCAGCAGCGTAGAGGGGGTCGAGACAGATGAAGCTTTCTTT
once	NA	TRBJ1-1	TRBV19	CASSIEAEAFF	TGTGCCAGTAGTATCGAGGCTGAAGCTTTCTTT
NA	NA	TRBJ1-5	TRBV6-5	CASSREGVGQPQHF	TGTGCCAGCAGCCGAGAAGGGGTTGGTCAGCCCCAGCATTTT
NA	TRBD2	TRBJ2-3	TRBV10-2	CASSAASGRTDTQYF	TGCGCCAGCAGTGCCGCTAGCGGGAGGACAGATACGCAGTATTTT
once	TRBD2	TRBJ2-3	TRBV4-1	CASSQVELAGGPDTQYF	TGCGCCAGCAGCCAAGTAGAACTAGCGGGGGGCCCCGATACGCAGTATTTT
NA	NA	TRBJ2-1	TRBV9	CASSVEVGAGSWNEQFF	TGTGCCAGCAGCGTAGAGGTGGGGGCAGGGAGTTGGAATGAGCAGTTCTTC
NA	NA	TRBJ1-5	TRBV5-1	CASSFGPGGGDGNQPQHF	TGCGCCAGCAGCTTCGGCCCCGGCGGGGGGGACGGCAATCAGCCCCAGCATTTT
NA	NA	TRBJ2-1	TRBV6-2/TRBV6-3	CASSYVDYEQFF	TGTGCCAGCAGTTACGTAGACTATGAGCAGTTCTTC
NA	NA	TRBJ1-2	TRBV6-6	CASSYYGRQNGYTF	TGTGCCAGCAGTTATTATGGCAGACAAAATGGCTACACCTTC
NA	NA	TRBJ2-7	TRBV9	CASSQGAGNEQYF	TGTGCCAGCAGCCAAGGGGCGGGGAACGAGCAGTACTTC
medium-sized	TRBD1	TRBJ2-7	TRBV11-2	CASSRDRGRFEQYF	TGTGCCAGCAGTCGGGACAGGGGAAGATTCGAGCAGTACTTC
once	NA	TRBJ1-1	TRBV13	CASSLSRENTEAFF	TGTGCCAGCAGCTTATCTCGGGAGAACACTGAAGCTTTCTTT
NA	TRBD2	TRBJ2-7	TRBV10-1	CASSTGGYEQYF	TGCGCCAGCAGTACCGGGGGGTACGAGCAGTACTTC
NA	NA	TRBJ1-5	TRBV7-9	CASSGKGTGHQPQHF	TGTGCCAGCAGCGGGAAAGGTACAGGCCACCAGCCCCAGCATTTT
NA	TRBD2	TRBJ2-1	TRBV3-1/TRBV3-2	CASSPTSGIVNEQFF	TGTGCCAGCAGCCCGACTAGCGGGATAGTGAATGAGCAGTTCTTC
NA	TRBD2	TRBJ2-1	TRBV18	CASSLGLADYNEQFF	TGTGCCAGCTCACTCGGACTAGCTGACTACAATGAGCAGTTCTTC
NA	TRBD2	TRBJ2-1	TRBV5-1	CASSLTLWEGLSYNEQFF	TGCGCCAGCAGCTTGACGTTGTGGGAGGGCCTATCCTACAATGAGCAGTTCTTC
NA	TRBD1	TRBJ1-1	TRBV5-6	CASSPTGIPLEAFF	TGTGCCAGCAGCCCGACAGGGATCCCACTTGAAGCTTTCTTT
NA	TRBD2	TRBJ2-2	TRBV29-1	CSVGLAGGNGELFF	TGCAGCGTCGGACTAGCGGGAGGTAACGGGGAGCTGTTTTTT
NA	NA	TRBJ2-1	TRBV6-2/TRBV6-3	CASSSAGARKNEQFF	TGTGCCAGCAGTTCCGCAGGGGCTCGGAAAAATGAGCAGTTCTTC
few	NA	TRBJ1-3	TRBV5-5	CASTSPEDMGNTIYF	TGTGCCAGCACCTCCCCGGAGGATATGGGAAACACCATATATTTT
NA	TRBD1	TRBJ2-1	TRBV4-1	CASSQKGTGKAYNEQFF	TGCGCCAGCAGCCAAAAGGGGACAGGGAAAGCATACAATGAGCAGTTCTTC
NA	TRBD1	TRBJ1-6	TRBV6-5	CASSYEGTANSPLHF	TGTGCCAGCAGTTACGAAGGGACAGCTAATTCACCCCTCCACTTT
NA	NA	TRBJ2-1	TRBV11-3	CASSLRGNHEQFF	TGTGCCAGCAGCCTCAGGGGTAACCATGAGCAGTTCTTC
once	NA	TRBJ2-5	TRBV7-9	CASSSSEGWNGETQYF	TGTGCCAGCAGCTCTTCGGAGGGATGGAATGGGGAGACCCAGTACTTC
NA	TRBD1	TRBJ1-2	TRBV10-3	CAISQTGGNDYGYTF	TGTGCCATCAGCCAAACAGGGGGGAATGATTATGGCTACACCTTC
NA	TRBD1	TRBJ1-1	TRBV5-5	CASSLGDRPKEAFF	TGTGCCAGCAGCTTGGGGGACAGGCCTAAAGAAGCTTTCTTT
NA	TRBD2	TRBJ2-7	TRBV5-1	CASSSERESSNEQYF	TGCGCCAGCAGCTCGGAGCGGGAATCTTCCAACGAGCAGTACTTC
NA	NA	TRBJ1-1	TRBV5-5	CASSNNRGVTEAFF	TGTGCCAGCAGCAATAATCGCGGGGTCACTGAAGCTTTCTTT
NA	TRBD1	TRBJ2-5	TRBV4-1	CASSQRDRGGETQYF	TGCGCCAGCAGCCAGAGGGACAGAGGGGGAGAAACCCAGTACTTC
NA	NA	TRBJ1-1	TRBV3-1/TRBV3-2	CASSLSLAGTEAFF	TGTGCCAGCAGCCTCTCCCTGGCGGGGACTGAAGCTTTCTTT
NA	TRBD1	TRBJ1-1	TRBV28	CASPPRAGQAYTEAFF	TGTGCCAGCCCCCCTAGGGCCGGACAGGCCTACACTGAAGCTTTCTTT
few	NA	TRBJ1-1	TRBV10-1	CASSAGSGGTEAFF	TGCGCCAGCAGCGCAGGGTCCGGGGGGACTGAAGCTTTCTTT
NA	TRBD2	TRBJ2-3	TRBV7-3	CASSLNGLAGTDTQYF	TGTGCCAGCAGCTTAAATGGGCTAGCGGGCACAGATACGCAGTATTTT